These T cell receptor beta chains were read from a single sample in a study of T cell repertoires in cytomegalovirus infection. TCRdb re-derived calls from the reads in MiXCR, one entry per CDR3 protein. The table shows a few hundred thousand distinct CDR3 sequences, with 17% occurring only once. The sequenced material came from PBMCs. These receptors were obtained from a human donor in good health (CMV status not recorded). Some clones in this sample may be carry-over from other donors' samples. The CDR3 runs from the conserved cysteine through the conserved F or W. The order of the fields is J gene, V gene, CDR3 protein.

>TRBJ2-5|TRBV27
CASSPLPLAGIQETQYF
>TRBJ2-7|TRBV2
CASRVGQATYEQYF
>TRBJ1-1|TRBV7-2
CASSLVGVRGGSEAFF
>TRBJ2-2|TRBV5-4
CASSFGSLGTGELFF
>TRBJ2-2|TRBV12-3/TRBV12-4
CASSGQTNTGELFF
>TRBJ2-5|TRBV20-1
CSASGTTQETQYF
>TRBJ1-1|TRBV7-2
CASSLTENTEAFF
>TRBJ2-2|TRBV6-2/TRBV6-3
CATREDSGYTGELFF
>TRBJ1-2|TRBV20-1
CSASQGALNYGYTF
>TRBJ2-5|TRBV9
CASSVETGAGETQYF
>TRBJ1-1|TRBV7-2
CASVTGGESGTEAFF
>TRBJ2-5|TRBV28
CASSLSPATRETQYF
>TRBJ2-5|TRBV6-5
CASSYGGLRETQYF